This entry is about one T cell receptor beta chain. Germline CDR1 SGHNT, CDR2 YENEEA. V lost 4 bases and J lost 5, with 14 bases in between. The CDR3 extends over 14 amino acids. The data originate from a study of blood T cell repertoires in COVID-19. At the level of the study: PBMCs, B-cell-depleted T cells, or T cells provided the cDNA or gDNA that made up the material.

Profiling relied on immunoSEQ multiplex PCR, and the TCRdb table lists in-frame clones only, not all of them. Found here are under 200,000 clones, about 85% of them singletons; the top ten hold about 22%. The chain has TRBV11-3 and TRBJ2-5; possible D gene TRBD2, 7 bases. This TCR was sampled from a man between 60 and 75 years old with active or convalescent COVID-19. Sequencing was done on a sample of peripheral blood. The CDR3 nucleotides read TGTGCCAGCAGCTCACAAGGGGGGGGCGAGACCCAGTACTTC. Translation gives CASSSQGGGETQYF.